This T cell receptor beta chain was retrieved from a study of beta chain features in type 1 diabetes. Points on this clone: Its antigen is undetermined.

Sequenced material consisted of expressed TCRB transcripts (all of the isolated RNA was reverse transcribed). The protocol was immunoSEQ multiplex PCR, while the TCRdb copy is restricted to in-frame clones and leaves out a portion. The sample records approximately 600,000 clones, 9.5% to 15% being singletons. V lost 0 bases and J lost 4, with 8 bases in between. CDR3 length: 14 amino acids. From germline, CDR1 is MNHEY and CDR2 SMNVEV (reference sequence). Points from the study as a whole: Moderately but significantly shorter TCRB CDR3s were found in Type 1 diabetes patients in all four CD4+ subsets.

The receptor was derived from a man in his thirties or forties with type 1 diabetes. Source material: naive CD4+ T cells from blood. This chain links TRBV27 with TRBJ2-3; D gene unclear. The CDR3 nucleotides are TGTGCCAGCAGTTTATCGAAGGGCGCAGATACGCAGTATTTT. Translation gives CASSLSKGADTQYF.